Sequencing of this TCR beta chain was carried out in a study of cytomegalovirus exposure and HLA in healthy donors. Findings of the study overall: Evidence from a later analysis indicated that most CMV-associated TCR beta chains looked HLA-restricted. V- and J-gene trimming in TCR beta was tied to a missense DCLRE1C variant by an analysis performed later. Altogether, some 160 TCR beta chains were recorded as cytomegalovirus-associated. The likely explanation for a cluster of highly shared sequence variants was sequencing artifact.

As to this clone: The antigen is undetermined.

Germline CDR1 and CDR2: SGHNT and YYREEE (reference sequence). With 0 bases removed from V and 8 bases from J, the gap between germline ends came to 17 bases. This CDR3 comprises 15 residues. PCR primers comprised 60 Vbeta and 13 Jbeta primers. Assay: immunoSEQ multiplex PCR; the TCRdb copy retains only in-frame clones and omits some. The table shows over 120,000 clones, with around 82% occurring only once. This rearrangement joins TRBV5-4 to TRBJ1-2; D is perhaps TRBD1 (6 bases). Sample: PBMCs. The receptor comes from a female donor in good health and CMV-seronegative. The CDR3 reads CASSLGAWDTWGYTF. The CDR3 DNA reads TGTGCCAGCAGCTTGGGGGCATGGGACACCTGGGGCTACACCTTC. Filled out from reference TRBV5-4 and TRBJ1-2, the complete variable domain reads ETGVTQSPTHLIKTRGQQVTLRCSSQSGHNTVSWYQQALGQGPQFIFQYYREEENGRGNFPPRFSGLQFPNYSSELNVNALELDDSALYLCASSLGAWDTWGYTFGSGTRLTVV.